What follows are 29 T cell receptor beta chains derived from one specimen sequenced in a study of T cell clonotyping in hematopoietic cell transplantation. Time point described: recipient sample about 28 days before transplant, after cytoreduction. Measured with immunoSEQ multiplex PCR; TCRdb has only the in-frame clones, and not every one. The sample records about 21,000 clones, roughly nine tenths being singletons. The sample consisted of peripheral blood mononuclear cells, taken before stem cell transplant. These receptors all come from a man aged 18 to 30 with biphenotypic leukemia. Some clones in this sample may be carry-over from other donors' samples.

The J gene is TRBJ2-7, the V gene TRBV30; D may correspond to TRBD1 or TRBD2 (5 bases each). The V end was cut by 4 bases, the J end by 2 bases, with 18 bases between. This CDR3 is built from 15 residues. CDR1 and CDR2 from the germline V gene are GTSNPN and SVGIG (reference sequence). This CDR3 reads CAWKPGRDLPYEQYF. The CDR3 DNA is TGTGCCTGGAAGCCGGGACGGGATTTGCCCTACGAGCAGTACTTC.

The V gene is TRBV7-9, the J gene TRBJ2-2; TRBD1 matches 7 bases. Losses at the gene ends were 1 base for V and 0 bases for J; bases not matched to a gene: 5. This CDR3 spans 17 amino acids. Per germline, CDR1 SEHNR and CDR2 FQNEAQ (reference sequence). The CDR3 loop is CASSLGWGTANTGELFF. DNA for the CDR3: TGTGCCAGCAGCTTAGGATGGGGGACAGCGAACACCGGGGAGCTGTTTTTT.

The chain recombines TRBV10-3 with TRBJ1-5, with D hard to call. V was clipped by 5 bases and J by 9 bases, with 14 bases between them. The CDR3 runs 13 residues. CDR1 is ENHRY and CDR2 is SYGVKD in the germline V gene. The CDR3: CAISPEQFGPQHF. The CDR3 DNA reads TGTGCCATCAGTCCGGAGCAATTTGGGCCCCAGCATTTT.

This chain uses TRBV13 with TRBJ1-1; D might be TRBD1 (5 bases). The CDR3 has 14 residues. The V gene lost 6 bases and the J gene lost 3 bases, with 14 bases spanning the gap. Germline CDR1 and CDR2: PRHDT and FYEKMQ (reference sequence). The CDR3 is CASRATSTDTEAFF. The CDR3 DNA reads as TGTGCCAGCAGAGCGACGTCGACAGACACTGAAGCTTTCTTT. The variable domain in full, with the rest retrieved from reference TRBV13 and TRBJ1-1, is AAGVIQSPRHLIKEKRETATLKCYPIPRHDTVYWYQQGPGQDPQFLISFYEKMQSDKGSIPDRFSAQQFSDYHSELNMSSLELGDSALYFCASRATSTDTEAFFGQGTRLTVV.

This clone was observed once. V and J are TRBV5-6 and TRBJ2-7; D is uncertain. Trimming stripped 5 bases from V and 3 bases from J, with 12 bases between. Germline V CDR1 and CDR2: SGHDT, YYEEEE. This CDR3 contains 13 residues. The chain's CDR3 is CASSGFLGYEQYF. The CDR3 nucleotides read TGTGCCAGCAGTGGGTTCCTGGGCTACGAGCAGTACTTC.

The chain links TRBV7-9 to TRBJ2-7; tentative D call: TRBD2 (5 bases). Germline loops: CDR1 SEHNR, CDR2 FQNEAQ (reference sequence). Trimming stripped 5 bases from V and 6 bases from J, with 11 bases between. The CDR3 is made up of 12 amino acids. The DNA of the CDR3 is TGTGCCAGCAGCATGCCTGAGGGCGAGCAGTACTTC. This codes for CASSMPEGEQYF.

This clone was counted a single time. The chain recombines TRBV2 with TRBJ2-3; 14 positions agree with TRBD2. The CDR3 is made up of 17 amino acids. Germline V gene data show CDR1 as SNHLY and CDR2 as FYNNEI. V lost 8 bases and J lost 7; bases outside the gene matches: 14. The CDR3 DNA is TGTGCCAGCTTAGGAGACACCGGGACTAGCGGGGGAAATACGCAGTATTTT. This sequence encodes CASLGDTGTSGGNTQYF.

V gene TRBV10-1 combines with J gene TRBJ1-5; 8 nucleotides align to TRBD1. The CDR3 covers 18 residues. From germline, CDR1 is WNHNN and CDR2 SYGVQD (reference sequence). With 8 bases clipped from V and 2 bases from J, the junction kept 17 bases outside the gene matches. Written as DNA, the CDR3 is TGCGCCAGCCATCCTAAACGCAGGGGGCGGCGATGCAATCAGCCCCAGCATTTT. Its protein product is CASHPKRRGRRCNQPQHF.

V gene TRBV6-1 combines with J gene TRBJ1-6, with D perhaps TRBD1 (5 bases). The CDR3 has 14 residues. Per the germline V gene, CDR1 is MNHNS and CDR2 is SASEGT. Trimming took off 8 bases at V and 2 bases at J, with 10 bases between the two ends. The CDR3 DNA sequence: TGTGCCAGCGGGGCTGGACCCTATAATTCACCCCTCCACTTT. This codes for CASGAGPYNSPLHF.

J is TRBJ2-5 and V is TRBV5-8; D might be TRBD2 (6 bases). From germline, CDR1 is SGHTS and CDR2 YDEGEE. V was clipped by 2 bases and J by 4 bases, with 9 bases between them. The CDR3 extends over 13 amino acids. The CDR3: CASSLGGRETQYF. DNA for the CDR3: TGTGCCAGCAGCTTAGGAGGGAGAGAGACCCAGTACTTC. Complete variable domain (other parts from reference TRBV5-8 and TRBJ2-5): EAGVTQSPTHLIKTRGQQATLRCSPISGHTSVYWYQQALGLGLQFLLWYDEGEERNRGNFPPRFSGRQFPNYSSELNVNALELEDSALYLCASSLGGRETQYFGPGTRLLVL.

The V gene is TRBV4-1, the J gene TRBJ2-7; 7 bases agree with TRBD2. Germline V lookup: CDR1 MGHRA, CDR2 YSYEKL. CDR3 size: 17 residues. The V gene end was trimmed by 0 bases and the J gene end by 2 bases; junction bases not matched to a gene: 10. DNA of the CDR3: TGCGCCAGCAGCCAAGACAAGTGGGCGGGAGTAGCCTACGAGCAGTACTTC. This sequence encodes CASSQDKWAGVAYEQYF.

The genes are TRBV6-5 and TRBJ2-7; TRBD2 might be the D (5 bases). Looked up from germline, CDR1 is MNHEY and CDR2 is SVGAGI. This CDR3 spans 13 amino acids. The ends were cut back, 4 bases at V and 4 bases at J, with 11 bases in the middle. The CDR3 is CASSSRTGYEQYF. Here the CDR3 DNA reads TGTGCCAGCAGTTCAAGGACTGGGTACGAGCAGTACTTC.

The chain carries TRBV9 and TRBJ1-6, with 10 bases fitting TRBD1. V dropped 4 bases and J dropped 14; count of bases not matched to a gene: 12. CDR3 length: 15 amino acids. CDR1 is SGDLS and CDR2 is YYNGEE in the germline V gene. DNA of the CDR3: TGTGCCAGCAGCCCGGGGACAGGGGTCTTCTTCACCCTCCACTTT. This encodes CASSPGTGVFFTLHF.

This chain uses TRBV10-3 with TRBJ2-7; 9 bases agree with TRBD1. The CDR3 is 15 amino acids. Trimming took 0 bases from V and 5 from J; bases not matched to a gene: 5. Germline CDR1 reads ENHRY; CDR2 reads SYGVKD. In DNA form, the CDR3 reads TGTGCCATCAGTGAGTCGATGGGACAGGGCAACGAGCAGTACTTC. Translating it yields CAISESMGQGNEQYF.

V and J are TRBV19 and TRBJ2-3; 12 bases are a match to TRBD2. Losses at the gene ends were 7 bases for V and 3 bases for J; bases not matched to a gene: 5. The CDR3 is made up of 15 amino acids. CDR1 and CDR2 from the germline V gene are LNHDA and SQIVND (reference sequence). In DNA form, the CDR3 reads TGTGCCAGTACCAGACTAGCGGGAGAAACAGATACGCAGTATTTT. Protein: CASTRLAGETDTQYF.

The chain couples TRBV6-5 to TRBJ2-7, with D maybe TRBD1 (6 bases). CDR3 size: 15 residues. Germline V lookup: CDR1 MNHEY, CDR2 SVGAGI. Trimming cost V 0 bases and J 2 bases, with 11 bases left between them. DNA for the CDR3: TGTGCCAGCAGTTACTCCGAGACAGGTGCCTACGAGCAGTACTTC. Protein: CASSYSETGAYEQYF.

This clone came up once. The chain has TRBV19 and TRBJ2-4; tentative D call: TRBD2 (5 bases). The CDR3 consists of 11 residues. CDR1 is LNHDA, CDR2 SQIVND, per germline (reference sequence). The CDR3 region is CATNEGNIQYF. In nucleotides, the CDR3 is TGTGCGACGAACGAGGGAAACATTCAGTACTTC.

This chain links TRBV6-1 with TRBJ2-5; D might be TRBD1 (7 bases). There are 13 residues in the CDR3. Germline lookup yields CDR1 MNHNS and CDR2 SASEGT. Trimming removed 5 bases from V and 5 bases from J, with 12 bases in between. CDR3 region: CASSTTGRETQYF. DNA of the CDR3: TGTGCCAGCAGTACGACAGGGAGGGAGACCCAGTACTTC.

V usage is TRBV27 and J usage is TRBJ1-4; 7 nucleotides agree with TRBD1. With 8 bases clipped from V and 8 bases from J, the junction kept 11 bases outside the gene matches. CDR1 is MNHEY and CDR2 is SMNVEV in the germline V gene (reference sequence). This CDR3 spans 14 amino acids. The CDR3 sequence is CASGISRDSEKLFF. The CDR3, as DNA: TGTGCCAGCGGAATCTCCCGGGACAGCGAAAAACTGTTTTTT.

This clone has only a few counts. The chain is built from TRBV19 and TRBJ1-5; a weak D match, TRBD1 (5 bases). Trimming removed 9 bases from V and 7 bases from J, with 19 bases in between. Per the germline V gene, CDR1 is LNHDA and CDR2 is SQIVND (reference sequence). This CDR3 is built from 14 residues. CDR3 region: CASDAREGYQPQHF. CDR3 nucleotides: TGTGCCAGCGACGCAAGAGAGGGGTACCAGCCCCAGCATTTT.

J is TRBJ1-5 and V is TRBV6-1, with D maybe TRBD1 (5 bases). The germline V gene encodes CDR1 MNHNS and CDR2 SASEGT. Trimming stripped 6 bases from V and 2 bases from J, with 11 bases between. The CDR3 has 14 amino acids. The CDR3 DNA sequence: TGTGCCAGCAGAGAGACAGTGGGCAATCAGCCCCAGCATTTT. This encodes CASRETVGNQPQHF.

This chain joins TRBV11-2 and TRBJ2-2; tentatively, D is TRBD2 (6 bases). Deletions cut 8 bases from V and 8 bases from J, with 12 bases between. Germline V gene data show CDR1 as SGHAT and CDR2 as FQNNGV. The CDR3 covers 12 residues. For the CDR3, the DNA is TGTGCCAGCGGACTATCCCAGGGGGAGCTGTTTTTT. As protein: CASGLSQGELFF.

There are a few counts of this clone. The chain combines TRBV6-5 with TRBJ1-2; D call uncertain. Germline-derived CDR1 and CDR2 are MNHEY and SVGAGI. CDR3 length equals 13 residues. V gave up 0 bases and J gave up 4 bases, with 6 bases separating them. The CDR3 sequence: CASSYSTVYGYTF. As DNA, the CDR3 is TGTGCCAGCAGTTACTCAACTGTCTATGGCTACACCTTC.

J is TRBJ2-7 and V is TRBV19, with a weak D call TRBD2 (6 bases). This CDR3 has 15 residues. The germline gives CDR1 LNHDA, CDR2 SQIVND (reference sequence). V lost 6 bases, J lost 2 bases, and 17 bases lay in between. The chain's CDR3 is CASSPVLGGTYEQYF. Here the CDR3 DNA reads TGTGCCAGTAGCCCTGTCCTCGGGGGAACCTACGAGCAGTACTTC.

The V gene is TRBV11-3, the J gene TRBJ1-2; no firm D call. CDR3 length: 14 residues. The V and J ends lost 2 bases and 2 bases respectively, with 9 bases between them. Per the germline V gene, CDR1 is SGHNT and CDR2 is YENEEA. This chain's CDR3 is CASSLRRQNYGYTF. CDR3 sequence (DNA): TGTGCCAGCAGCTTAAGGCGGCAGAACTATGGCTACACCTTC.

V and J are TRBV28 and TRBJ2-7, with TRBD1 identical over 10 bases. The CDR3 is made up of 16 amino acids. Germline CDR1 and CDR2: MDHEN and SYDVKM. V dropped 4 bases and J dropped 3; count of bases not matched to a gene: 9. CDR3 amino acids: CASSSTGTGAIYEQYF. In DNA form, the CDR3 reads TGTGCCAGCAGTTCTACCGGGACAGGGGCGATCTACGAGCAGTACTTC.

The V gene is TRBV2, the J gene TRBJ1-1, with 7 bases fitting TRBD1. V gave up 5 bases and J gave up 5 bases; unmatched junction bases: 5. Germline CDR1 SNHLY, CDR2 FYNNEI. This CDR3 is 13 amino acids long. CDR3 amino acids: CASSWDSLTEAFF. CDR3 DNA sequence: TGTGCCAGCAGTTGGGACAGCTTGACTGAAGCTTTCTTT.

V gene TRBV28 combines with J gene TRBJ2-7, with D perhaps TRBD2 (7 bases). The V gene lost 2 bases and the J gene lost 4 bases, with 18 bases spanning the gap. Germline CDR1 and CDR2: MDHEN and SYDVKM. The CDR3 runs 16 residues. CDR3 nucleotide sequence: TGTGCCAGCAGTTTAGATGGGGGGGACACTCCTTACGAGCAGTACTTC. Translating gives CASSLDGGDTPYEQYF.

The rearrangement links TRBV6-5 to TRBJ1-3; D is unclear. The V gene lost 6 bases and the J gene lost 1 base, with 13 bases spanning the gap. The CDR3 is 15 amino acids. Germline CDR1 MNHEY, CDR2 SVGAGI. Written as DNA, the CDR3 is TGTGCCAGCAGGAGCGCAGTTAAGTCTGGAAACACCATATATTTT. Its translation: CASRSAVKSGNTIYF.